The TCR beta chain under discussion was sequenced for a study of shared clonotypes between healthy human individuals (TCRdb year 2020). Background on the whole study: The cohort included three men and a couple of women between 18 and 49 years of age. For each donor, three plates each were used for CD4 naive and CD4 memory, two plates were used for CD8 naive, and one plate was used for CD8 memory. To estimate repertoire size and how much clonotypes are shared between individuals, the study performed deep sequencing of blood TCR repertoires from roughly five healthy adults. Libraries were prepared and TCR repertoires were sequenced by different laboratories using diverse techniques, in order to increase sequencing depth and limit assay-specific biases. Each donor's leukapheresis produced roughly between about 0.8 and 10 billion PBMCs. On the study overall, not on this receptor specifically: Rarefaction of sorted-subset datasets indicated incomplete sequencing despite the large sequencing depth. Compared with non-shared clonotypes, the clonotypes found in all four sorted-subset donors had higher generation probabilities. Sampling was restricted to blood, and TCR repertoires in tissues likely differ from the TCR repertoires found in blood. The genetic and exposure-history diversity represented was limited by the small number of donors. Pairwise subsampling indicated that sequencing depth was expected to affect the degree of clonotype sharing among donors. Naive subsets generally had larger estimated clonotype richness than memory subsets did. Sharing across several donors was observed for about 5% of naive CD4, less than 4% of naive CD8, roughly 2.4% of memory CD4, and around 0.4% of memory CD8 clonotypes.

TCR CDR3 regions were amplified from genomic DNA by multiplex PCR using the deep immunoSEQ assay. Extracted genomic DNA from each cell subset was spread evenly across all wells of several immunoSEQ 96-well plates, with each plate serving as a replicate. Each replicate PCR for sorted subsets received around 200 ng genomic DNA, equal to tens of thousands of T cell genomes. Purified libraries were measured with a Qubit 3.0 fluorometer, size-checked on a Bioanalyzer 2100, and measured again with the KAPA Library Quantification kit. Each immunoSEQ 96-well plate was sequenced on its own single-read 150-cycle Illumina NextSeq 550 flow cell. The published analysis was carried out like this. Because the immunoSEQ output included only junctional sequences and no quality scores, the filtering could not be the same as the filtering used for full-length reads. To assign V/J genes and CDR3, sequences were annotated against IMGT germline references using PyIR, a Python wrapper for IgBLAST v1.9. Reads with weak V/J assignments (E-value above 1e-6), missing CDR3, stop codons, out-of-frame junctions, or ambiguous translated residues were removed. V3J clonotypes were defined by identical inferred V gene, J gene, and CDR3 amino acid sequence. The percentage overlap between two repertoires was calculated by dividing the number of shared unique clonotypes by the size of the smaller repertoire. Richness of each repertoire was evaluated using RTK rarefaction, the Chao1 estimator, and Recon v2.1 estimates of unobserved clonotypes. Generation probabilities were computed with OLGA for all TCRbeta clonotypes obtained by the gDNA method from several donors. TCRdb took over this immuneACCESS table, retaining in-frame rearrangements with V and J assigned. Such tables are incomplete; in checked studies, under half of the missing clones stem from an unresolved V gene, and the remainder is unexplained. V and J calls and clone size are those listed in that table; D and trimming were worked out from the DNA. The sample includes about 2.4 million clones, with 93% observed a single time. The ten largest make up approximately 0.36% of the sample.

Comment on this clone: This clone's antigen is unknown. Per-base quality was not reported, and no clone a single base away is much larger than it.

Healthy HIV-negative adults with no recently reported acute infections or vaccinations were included as donors. Only Caucasian adults living in Nashville, Tennessee, USA were represented among the donors. CD4+ T cells were enriched by magnetic negative selection; naive cells were then positively selected on CD45RA, and the negative fraction formed the memory subset. Blood was collected by leukapheresis, and PBMCs were isolated by Ficoll-Histopaque density gradient centrifugation and then cryopreserved in liquid nitrogen vapor phase. Analytical flow cytometry was used to check the purity and quantity of every magnetically sorted T cell population. From each sorted fraction, genomic DNA was isolated and quantified by UV absorbance on a Nanodrop 2000c. Trimming leaves V shorter by 6 bases and J shorter by 7 bases, with the junction holding 6 bases beyond the gene matches. The germline V gene sets CDR1 to SGHTA and CDR2 to FQGTGA. The CDR3 sequence holds 13 residues, the cysteine and phenylalanine included. The only DNA kept is the CDR3, 39 bases in frame from the first base.

The material sequenced was naive CD4+ T cells from PBMCs. The cell subset or site label, as the study defines it: CD45RA+ positively selected. This TCR was recovered from a man aged 18 to 30 in good health. Some clones in this sample may be carry-over from other donors' samples. The rearrangement combines TRBV7-3 with TRBJ2-1, and 7 junction bases match TRBD1. The base sequence is TGTGCCAGCAGTACAACAGGGGCGAATGAGCAGTTCTTC. This yields the protein CASSTTGANEQFF.